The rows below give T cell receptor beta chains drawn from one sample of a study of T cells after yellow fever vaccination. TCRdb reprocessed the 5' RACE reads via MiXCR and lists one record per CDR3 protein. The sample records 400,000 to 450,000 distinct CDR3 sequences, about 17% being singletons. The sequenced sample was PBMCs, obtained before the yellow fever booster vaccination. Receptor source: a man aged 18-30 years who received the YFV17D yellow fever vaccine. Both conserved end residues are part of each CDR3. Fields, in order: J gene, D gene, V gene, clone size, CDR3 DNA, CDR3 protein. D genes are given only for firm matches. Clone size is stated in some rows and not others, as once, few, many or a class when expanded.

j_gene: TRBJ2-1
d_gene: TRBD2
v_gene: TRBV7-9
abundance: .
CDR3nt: TGTGCCAGCAGCTTATCTCTAGCGGGGGGGAATGAGCAGTTCTTC
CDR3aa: CASSLSLAGGNEQFF

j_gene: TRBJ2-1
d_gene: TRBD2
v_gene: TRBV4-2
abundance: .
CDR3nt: TGTGCCAGCAGCCCGCGGGGGCTAGCGGGGGATTACCCCAATGAGCAGTTCTTC
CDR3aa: CASSPRGLAGDYPNEQFF

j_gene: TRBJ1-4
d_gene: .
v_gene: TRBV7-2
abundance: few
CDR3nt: TGTGCCAGCAGCCGCCGCACCAATGAAAAACTGTTTTTT
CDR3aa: CASSRRTNEKLFF

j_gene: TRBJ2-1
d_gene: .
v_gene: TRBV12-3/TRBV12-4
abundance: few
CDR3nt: TGTGCCAGCAGTCCAATATGGGGGGTTGTCGGCAATGAGCAGTTCTTC
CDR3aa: CASSPIWGVVGNEQFF

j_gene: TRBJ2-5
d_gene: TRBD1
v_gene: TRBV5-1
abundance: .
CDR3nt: TGCGCCAGCAGCCTAGGGGACAGGGTGCGGGAGACCCAGTACTTC
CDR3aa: CASSLGDRVRETQYF

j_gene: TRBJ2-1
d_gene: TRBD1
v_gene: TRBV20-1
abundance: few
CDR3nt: TGCAGTGCAACGGACAGGGGGAGCCACAATGAGCAGTTCTTC
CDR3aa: CSATDRGSHNEQFF

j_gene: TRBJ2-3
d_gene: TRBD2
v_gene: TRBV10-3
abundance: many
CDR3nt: TGTGCCATCGGGTCCAACGTGGGGCTAGCGGGGGCCACTCCTCTCGATACGCAGTATTTT
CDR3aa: CAIGSNVGLAGATPLDTQYF

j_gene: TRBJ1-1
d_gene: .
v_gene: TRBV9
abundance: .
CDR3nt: TGTGCCAGCAGCGGTAGGGGTAGCCCTGAAGCTTTCTTT
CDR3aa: CASSGRGSPEAFF

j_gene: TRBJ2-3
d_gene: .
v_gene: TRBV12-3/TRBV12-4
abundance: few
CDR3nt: TGTGCCAGCAGAAACGACGGCACAGATACGCAGTATTTT
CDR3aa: CASRNDGTDTQYF

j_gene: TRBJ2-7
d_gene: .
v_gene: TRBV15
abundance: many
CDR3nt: TGTGCCACCAGCAGAGATCTAAGAAGCGGCTACGAGCAGTACTTC
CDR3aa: CATSRDLRSGYEQYF

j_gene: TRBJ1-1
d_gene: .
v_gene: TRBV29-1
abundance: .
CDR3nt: TGCAGCGTTGTTTCCGGGCTTCAAGCTTTCTTT
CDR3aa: CSVVSGLQAFF

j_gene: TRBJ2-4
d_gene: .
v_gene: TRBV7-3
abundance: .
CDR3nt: TGTGCCAGCAGCCCGAAAGAACTAGCCAAAAACATTCAGTACTTC
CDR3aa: CASSPKELAKNIQYF

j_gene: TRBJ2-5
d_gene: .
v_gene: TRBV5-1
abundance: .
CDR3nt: TGCGCCAGCAGCGCCTCACGAGGGGGGCGCCGGCTGACTGAGACCCAGTACTTC
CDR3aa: CASSASRGGRRLTETQYF

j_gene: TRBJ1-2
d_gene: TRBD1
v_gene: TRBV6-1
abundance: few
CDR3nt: TGTGCCAGCAGTGCCCCGGGACAGGGGCACTATGGCTACACCTTC
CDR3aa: CASSAPGQGHYGYTF

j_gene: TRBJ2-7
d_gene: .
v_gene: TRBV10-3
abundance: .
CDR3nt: TGTGCCATCTCTTCGGGGATCCACTACGAGCAGTACTTC
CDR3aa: CAISSGIHYEQYF

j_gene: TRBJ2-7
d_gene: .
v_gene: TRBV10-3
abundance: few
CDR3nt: TGTGCCATCAACCGGCGGCCACTGGGCGAGCAGTACTTC
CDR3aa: CAINRRPLGEQYF

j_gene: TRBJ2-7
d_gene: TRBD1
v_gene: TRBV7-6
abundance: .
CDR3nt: TGTGCCAGCAGCTTAGTAGCTGCCCGGGACAGGGCCTACGAGCAGTACTTC
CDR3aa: CASSLVAARDRAYEQYF

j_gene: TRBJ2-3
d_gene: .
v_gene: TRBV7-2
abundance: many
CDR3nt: TGTGCCAGCAGCTCGGGCCCTCCAGATACGCAGTATTTT
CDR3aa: CASSSGPPDTQYF

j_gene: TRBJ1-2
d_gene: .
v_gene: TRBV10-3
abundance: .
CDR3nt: TGTGCCATCAGTGGTAATCGCCTCCGGACGCCCGGCTACACCTTC
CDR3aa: CAISGNRLRTPGYTF

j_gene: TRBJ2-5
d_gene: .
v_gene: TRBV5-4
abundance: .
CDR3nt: TGTGCCAGCAGCTCCCCGAGTCAGGGTGTCGAGACCCAGTACTTC
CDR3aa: CASSSPSQGVETQYF

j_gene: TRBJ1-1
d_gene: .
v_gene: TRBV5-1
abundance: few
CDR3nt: TGCGCCAGCAGCTTGGGGATGGGGCTGAACACTGAAGCTTTCTTT
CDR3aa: CASSLGMGLNTEAFF

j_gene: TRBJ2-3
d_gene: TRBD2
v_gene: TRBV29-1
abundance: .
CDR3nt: TGCAGCGTTGTCGGGGGGGCCTCAGATACGCAGTATTTT
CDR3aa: CSVVGGASDTQYF

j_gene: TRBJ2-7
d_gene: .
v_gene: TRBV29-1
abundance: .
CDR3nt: TGCAGCGTTGCGAGCACTAACTACGAGCAGTACTTC
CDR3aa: CSVASTNYEQYF

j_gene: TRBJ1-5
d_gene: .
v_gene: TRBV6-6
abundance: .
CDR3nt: TGTGCCAGCAGTTCCGGTGTTCATCAGCCCCAGCATTTT
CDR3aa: CASSSGVHQPQHF

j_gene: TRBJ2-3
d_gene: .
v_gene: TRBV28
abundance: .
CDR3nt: TGTGCCAGCAGTCCCGTCAATCGGGGCATTAGCACAGATACGCAGTATTTT
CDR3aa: CASSPVNRGISTDTQYF

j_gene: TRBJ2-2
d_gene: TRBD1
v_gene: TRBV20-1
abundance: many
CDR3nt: TGCAGTGCTAGAGATGGGAGACAGGGTGGCGGGGAGCTGTTTTTT
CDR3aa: CSARDGRQGGGELFF

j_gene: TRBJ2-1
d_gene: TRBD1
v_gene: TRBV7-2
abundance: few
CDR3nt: TGTGCCAGCAGCCAAACCGGGACAGGGGGCCAGGGTGAGCAGTTCTTC
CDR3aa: CASSQTGTGGQGEQFF

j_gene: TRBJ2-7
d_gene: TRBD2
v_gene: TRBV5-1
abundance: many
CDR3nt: TGCGCCAGCAGCGGGACTAGCGGGTATAACTCCTACGAGCAGTACTTC
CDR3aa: CASSGTSGYNSYEQYF